This TCR beta chain was recovered during a study of a mutant IDH1 vaccine in newly diagnosed glioma. For the study at large: Investigators started vaccination 4-6 weeks after radiotherapy alone, or with temozolomide cycles. Patients' prior therapy spanned radiotherapy, temozolomide, or both; most underwent both. Study findings and constraints: Changes in top peripheral clonotypes did not appear linked to pseudoprogression.

As to time point: week 5, during vaccination. Alongside topical imiquimod, each dose of vaccine comprised 300 ug of mutant IDH1 20-mer peptide. The method was immunoSEQ multiplex PCR; TCRdb's version includes in-frame clones alone and lacks a portion of them. The table records under 95,000 clones, roughly 90% of them present only once. This clone was picked up one time. The antigen is not known. J was trimmed by 0 bases and V by 5 bases; bases with no gene match: 2. This CDR3 contains 14 residues. Germline loops: CDR1 SQVTM, CDR2 ANQGSEA. The input for sequencing was PBMCs, taken from a glioma patient whose treatment included an IDH1 peptide vaccine. This receptor was identified in a woman aged 45-65 years with glioma. This chain joins TRBV29-1 and TRBJ2-7, with 12 bases matching TRBD2. The CDR3 region is CSVMTSGSSYEQYF. Written as DNA, the CDR3 is TGCAGCGTTATGACTAGCGGGAGCTCCTACGAGCAGTACTTC.